The present T cell receptor beta chain was sequenced within a study of cytomegalovirus exposure and HLA in healthy donors. This clone was seen once. Amplification used 60 Vbeta primers and 13 Jbeta primers. Only in-frame clones appear in the TCRdb table, and some are missing; sequencing was by immunoSEQ multiplex PCR. Of fewer than 200,000 clones detected, over 60% appear once; the ten largest clones hold approximately 0.76%. Germline lookup yields CDR1 MNHEY and CDR2 SMNVEV (reference sequence). The CDR3 consists of 14 residues. Trimming pared 2 bases from V and 4 bases from J, leaving 11 bases between.

The sequenced material came from PBMCs. This clonotype was obtained from a female donor in good health and CMV-seronegative. This rearrangement joins TRBV27 to TRBJ1-1, with a weak D call TRBD1 (6 bases). This CDR3 is CASSLRGGSTEAFF. The CDR3 DNA sequence: TGTGCCAGCAGTTTAAGGGGGGGGAGCACTGAAGCTTTCTTT.